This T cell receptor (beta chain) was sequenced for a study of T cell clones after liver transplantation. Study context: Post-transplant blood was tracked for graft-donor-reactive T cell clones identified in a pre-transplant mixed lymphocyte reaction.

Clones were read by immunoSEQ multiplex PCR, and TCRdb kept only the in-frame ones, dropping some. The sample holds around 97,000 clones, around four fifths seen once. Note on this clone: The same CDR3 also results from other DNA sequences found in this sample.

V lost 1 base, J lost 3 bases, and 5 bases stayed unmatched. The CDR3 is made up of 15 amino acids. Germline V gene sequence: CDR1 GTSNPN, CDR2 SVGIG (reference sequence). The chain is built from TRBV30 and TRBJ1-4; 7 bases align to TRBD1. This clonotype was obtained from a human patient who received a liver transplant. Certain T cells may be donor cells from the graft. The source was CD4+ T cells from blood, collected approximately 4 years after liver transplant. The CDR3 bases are TGTGCCTGGAGTGGGAACAGGGGAGCTAATGAAAAACTGTTTTTT. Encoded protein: CAWSGNRGANEKLFF.